These 29 T cell receptor beta chains were sequenced from one sample in a study of shared clonotypes between healthy human individuals. Libraries were prepared by immunoSEQ multiplex PCR; TCRdb keeps only in-frame clonotypes and omits some of them. The table includes some 900,000 clones, approximately 80% detected once. Sequenced input: memory CD4+ T cells sorted from blood. Indicated subset: CD45RA-negative fraction. The receptors stem from a man between 18 and 35 years old in good health.

The chain couples TRBV2 to TRBJ2-6; 7 bases map to TRBD1. This CDR3 has 17 amino acids. Trimming removed 5 bases from V and 1 base from J; junction bases left unmatched: 8. CDR1 is SNHLY, CDR2 FYNNEI, per germline. CDR3 in DNA: TGTGCCAGCAGTCCGACAGGGTACCCTTCTGGGGCCAACGTCCTGACTTTC. Translating it yields CASSPTGYPSGANVLTF.

This clone turned up a few times. This chain links TRBV7-9 with TRBJ1-3; TRBD1 might be the D (5 bases). V was pared by 1 base and J by 0 bases, with 13 bases between. This CDR3 has 17 residues. Germline V lookup: CDR1 SEHNR, CDR2 FQNEAQ (reference sequence). This CDR3 reads CASSLVAGGASGNTIYF. In nucleotides, the CDR3 is TGTGCCAGCAGCTTAGTAGCGGGGGGAGCCTCTGGAAACACCATATATTTT.

This sequence joins TRBV10-2 and TRBJ2-2; TRBD2 aligns across 9 bases. The CDR3 is made up of 17 amino acids. Germline lookup yields CDR1 WSHSY and CDR2 SAAADI. The J segment lost 3 bases and the V segment lost 7 bases, leaving 12 bases of the junction unmatched. The CDR3 is CASTGRGGPWDTGELFF. The CDR3 DNA is TGCGCCAGCACTGGGCGGGGGGGCCCCTGGGACACCGGGGAGCTGTTTTTT.

The chain links TRBV7-9 to TRBJ1-6; D perhaps matches TRBD1 (5 bases). The CDR3 runs to 18 residues. The V end was cut by 2 bases, the J end by 3 bases, with 17 bases between. The germline V gene has CDR1 SEHNR and CDR2 FQNEAQ (reference sequence). CDR3 residues: CASSLYGGAGDYNSPLHF. CDR3 nucleotide sequence: TGTGCCAGCAGCTTATATGGTGGGGCAGGCGACTATAATTCACCCCTCCACTTT.

As regards this clone: Other DNA sequences in the same sample also yield this CDR3. V usage is TRBV30 and J usage is TRBJ1-3; no clear D gene. The germline CDR1 and CDR2 sequences are GTSNPN and SVGIG (reference sequence). The V end was cut by 2 bases, the J end by 4 bases, with 3 bases between. The CDR3 is 11 residues long. The CDR3 DNA reads as TGTGCCTGGAGTAAGGGAAACACCATATATTTT. Residues: CAWSKGNTIYF. The full variable domain, rest sourced from reference TRBV30 and TRBJ1-3, is SQTIHQWPATLVQPVGSPLSLECTVEGTSNPNLYWYRQAAGRGLQLLFYSVGIGQISSEVPQNLSASRPQDRQFILSSKKLLLSDSGFYLCAWSKGNTIYFGEGSWLTVV.

The chain carries TRBV5-1 and TRBJ2-7, with a possible D match to TRBD2 (6 bases). Germline V gene data show CDR1 as SGHRS and CDR2 as YFSETQ. The germline V and J ends were trimmed by 6 bases and 0 bases, with 16 bases remaining between them. This CDR3 comprises 15 residues. The CDR3 here is CASTRDAGSSYEQYF. CDR3 sequence (DNA): TGCGCCAGCACGAGGGACGCGGGGAGCTCCTACGAGCAGTACTTC.

The chain couples TRBV5-4 to TRBJ2-5; D call uncertain. Germline V gene lookup returns CDR1 SGHNT and CDR2 YYREEE (reference sequence). The germline V and J ends were trimmed by 0 bases and 1 base, with 10 bases remaining between them. The CDR3 sequence is 15 residues long. Here the CDR3 DNA reads TGTGCCAGCAGCTTGGCCCCCGGGCGCCAAGAGACCCAGTACTTC. It translates to CASSLAPGRQETQYF.

The rearrangement joins TRBV5-4 to TRBJ1-2; perhaps TRBD1 as D (6 bases). Germline CDR1 reads SGHNT; CDR2 reads YYREEE (reference sequence). The CDR3 runs 16 residues. V was shortened by 0 bases and J by 1 base, with 13 bases between the two germline ends. The DNA for the CDR3 is TGTGCCAGCAGCTTGGATCCGGGCAGGGGTAACTATGGCTACACCTTC. Amino acid sequence: CASSLDPGRGNYGYTF.

This chain links TRBV2 with TRBJ2-1, with 12 bases lining up with TRBD2. This CDR3 comprises 17 residues. V was clipped by 2 bases and J by 5 bases; unmatched bases: 7. Germline V gives CDR1 SNHLY, CDR2 FYNNEI. This CDR3 reads CASSELASGRANNEQFF. The CDR3 DNA reads TGTGCCAGCAGTGAATTGGCTAGCGGGAGGGCGAACAATGAGCAGTTCTTC.

This clone was seen a handful of times. V is TRBV28 and J is TRBJ1-5; 12 nucleotides match TRBD1. Trimming removed 5 bases from V and 2 bases from J; junction bases left unmatched: 13. The CDR3 contains 19 residues. Germline V gene lookup returns CDR1 MDHEN and CDR2 SYDVKM. The CDR3 DNA follows: TGTGCCAGCAGTCCCGGGGGGACAGGGGGCTTCGGGGGCAATCAGCCCCAGCATTTT. It is translated as CASSPGGTGGFGGNQPQHF. Full variable domain (outside the CDR3, taken from reference TRBV28 and TRBJ1-5): DVKVTQSSRYLVKRTGEKVFLECVQDMDHENMFWYRQDPGLGLRLIYFSYDVKMKEKGDIPEGYSVSREKKERFSLILESASTNQTSMYLCASSPGGTGGFGGNQPQHFGDGTRLSIL.

The rearrangement joins TRBV19 to TRBJ2-6; D unresolved. CDR1 is LNHDA, CDR2 SQIVND, per germline (reference sequence). V was clipped by 1 base and J by 2 bases, with 6 bases between them. This CDR3 contains 15 residues. CDR3 loop: CASSIGETGANVLTF. The CDR3 region has the DNA TGTGCCAGTAGTATAGGAGAAACTGGGGCCAACGTCCTGACTTTC.

The rearrangement uses TRBV10-3 and TRBJ2-5; no reliable D call. The CDR3 sequence is 13 residues long. V was pared by 4 bases and J by 1 base, with 7 bases between. Looked up from germline, CDR1 is ENHRY and CDR2 is SYGVKD. CDR3 amino acids: CAISVQTQETQYF. The CDR3 DNA is TGTGCCATCAGTGTTCAGACCCAAGAGACCCAGTACTTC.

This rearrangement joins TRBV4-1 to TRBJ1-6; 9 positions match TRBD1. CDR3 length: 16 amino acids. Germline V gene lookup returns CDR1 MGHRA and CDR2 YSYEKL. Losses at the gene ends were 1 base for V and 7 bases for J; bases not matched to a gene: 5. The CDR3 loop is CASSQGSQGANSPLHF. The CDR3 bases are TGCGCCAGCAGCCAAGGTTCACAGGGGGCCAATTCACCCCTCCACTTT.

Turning to this clone: The sample has other DNA sequences that encode this CDR3 too. This chain links TRBV7-2 with TRBJ2-7; TRBD2 is a possible D gene (5 bases). The germline gives CDR1 SGHTA, CDR2 FQGNSA. The V gene lost 6 bases and the J gene lost 1 base, with 13 bases spanning the gap. The CDR3 is 14 amino acids. The CDR3 DNA is TGTGCCAGCAGTCCCAGTTCGGGGTCCTACGAGCAGTACTTC. This sequence encodes CASSPSSGSYEQYF.

This clone was seen more than once but under ten times. The chain uses TRBV4-3 and TRBJ2-1; the D is unclear. CDR1 and CDR2 from the germline V gene are LGHNA and YSLEER. There are 17 residues in the CDR3. Trimming removed 0 bases at V and 5 bases at J, with 17 bases between. CDR3 sequence (DNA): TGCGCCAGCAGCCAAGATCTTTGGCGGAAGGTTGACAATGAGCAGTTCTTC. This translates into CASSQDLWRKVDNEQFF.

The CDR3 sequence is CASSLALRQINSPLHF. CDR3 bases: TGTGCCAGCAGCTTAGCGCTTAGACAAATTAATTCACCCCTCCACTTT. The rearrangement links TRBV7-8 to TRBJ1-6; the D is unclear. V lost 0 bases to trimming and J lost 6 bases, with 12 bases between them. The CDR3 runs 16 residues. Germline CDR1 and CDR2: SGHVS and FQNEAQ.

The V call is TRBV30, the J call TRBJ1-6; D gene uncertain. V gave up 1 base and J gave up 0 bases, with 13 bases separating them. The CDR3 is 17 residues long. Germline V gene lookup returns CDR1 GTSNPN and CDR2 SVGIG (reference sequence). CDR3 loop: CAWSADQMSSYNSPLHF. The CDR3 DNA is TGTGCCTGGAGTGCTGATCAGATGAGCTCCTATAATTCACCCCTCCACTTT.

Concerning this clone: The same CDR3 also results from other DNA sequences found in this sample. The V and J genes are TRBV10-1 and TRBJ1-6; weak D call: TRBD1 (5 bases). CDR3 size: 14 residues. V was cut by 2 bases and J by 6 bases, with 8 bases left in between. Germline CDR1 reads WNHNN; CDR2 reads SYGVQD (reference sequence). The CDR3 bases are TGCGCCAGCAGTGAGGGGGCCTCTAATTCACCCCTCCACTTT. It is translated as CASSEGASNSPLHF.

This clone occurred once. CDR3 nucleotide sequence: TGCGCCAGCAGCTTCCAACAGGGGGCGGTTGGCTACACCTTC. Encoded protein: CASSFQQGAVGYTF. This chain links TRBV5-1 with TRBJ1-2, with 9 positions matching TRBD1. The CDR3 length is 14 residues. V shed 2 bases and J 7 bases; nucleotides not matched to a gene: 6. CDR1 and CDR2 from the germline V gene are SGHRS and YFSETQ.

V and J are TRBV6-1 and TRBJ2-5; 10 bases map to TRBD1. The CDR3 extends over 14 amino acids. CDR1 is MNHNS, CDR2 SASEGT, per germline. V shed 6 bases and J 3 bases; nucleotides not matched to a gene: 4. The CDR3 loop is CASSHGTGEETQYF. The CDR3 bases are TGTGCCAGCAGCCACGGGACAGGGGAAGAGACCCAGTACTTC.

The J gene is TRBJ2-2, the V gene TRBV5-1; no definite D call. In germline, CDR1 is SGHRS, CDR2 YFSETQ. V was clipped by 4 bases and J by 0 bases, with 4 bases between them. The CDR3 contains 13 residues. The CDR3 sequence: CASSETNTGELFF. Here the CDR3 DNA reads TGCGCCAGCAGCGAGACGAACACCGGGGAGCTGTTTTTT.

The chain is built from TRBV5-1 and TRBJ1-1; D gene unclear. The germline V and J ends were trimmed by 4 bases and 4 bases, with 17 bases remaining between them. The CDR3 runs to 15 residues. Germline V gene lookup returns CDR1 SGHRS and CDR2 YFSETQ. The CDR3 bases are TGCGCCAGCAGCCCCCATCCCGGGTGGGGCACTGAAGCTTTCTTT. Residues: CASSPHPGWGTEAFF.

In its sample, this clone was seen a few times. V and J are TRBV6-1 and TRBJ2-7, with 8 positions matching TRBD1. Germline loops: CDR1 MNHNS, CDR2 SASEGT. V lost 7 bases and J lost 3; bases outside the gene matches: 8. The CDR3 is 14 amino acids. The chain's CDR3 is CASILDRVNYEQYF. The CDR3 coding sequence is TGTGCCAGCATCCTGGACAGGGTTAACTACGAGCAGTACTTC.

The gene calls are TRBV5-1 and TRBJ1-1; TRBD1 aligns across 7 bases. Germline-derived CDR1 and CDR2 are SGHRS and YFSETQ. The CDR3 contains 14 residues. Trimming removed 3 bases from V and 4 bases from J; junction bases left unmatched: 6. CDR3 nucleotides: TGCGCCAGCAGCTGGGGCGCAGGGGGCACTGAAGCTTTCTTT. It translates to CASSWGAGGTEAFF.

This sequence joins TRBV29-1 and TRBJ2-1; D unresolved. Trimming stripped 4 bases from V and 8 bases from J, with 12 bases between. This CDR3 has 12 amino acids. CDR1 SQVTM and CDR2 ANQGSEA come from the germline V gene. For the CDR3, the DNA is TGCAGCGTTGCTTCGTGGTCCGATGAGCAGTTCTTC. This encodes CSVASWSDEQFF.

The chain employs TRBV6-6 and TRBJ2-6; the D is unclear. This CDR3 contains 14 residues. CDR1 and CDR2 (germline): MNHNY, SVGAGI (reference sequence). V lost 5 bases and J lost 0, with 5 bases in between. CDR3 sequence reads: CASSESSGANVLTF. The DNA of the CDR3 is TGTGCCAGCAGTGAGAGCTCTGGGGCCAACGTCCTGACTTTC.

This chain uses TRBV2 with TRBJ1-2, with unresolved D. From germline, CDR1 is SNHLY and CDR2 FYNNEI. Trimming left V 4 bases short and J 7 bases short, with 4 bases between. The CDR3 spans 10 residues. The CDR3 spells CASSASGYTF. Here the CDR3 DNA reads TGTGCCAGCAGTGCAAGTGGCTACACCTTC.

The rearrangement joins TRBV7-2 to TRBJ2-7; D is ambiguous. CDR1 and CDR2 (germline): SGHTA, FQGNSA. This CDR3 region has 14 residues. V was trimmed by 5 bases and J by 6 bases, leaving 17 bases between them. The CDR3 DNA reads as TGTGCCAGCAGCCCAGGTATCGGCATGATCGAGCAGTACTTC. Protein sequence: CASSPGIGMIEQYF. Full variable domain (remainder filled in from reference TRBV7-2 and TRBJ2-7): GAGVSQSPSNKVTEKGKDVELRCDPISGHTALYWYRQSLGQGLEFLIYFQGNSAPDKSGLPSDRFSAERTGGSVSTLTIQRTQQEDSAVYLCASSPGIGMIEQYFGPGTRLTVT.

This rearrangement joins TRBV6-1 to TRBJ2-5; D may be TRBD2 (5 bases). V was trimmed by 6 bases and J by 1 base, leaving 15 bases between them. The CDR3 consists of 15 residues. Per germline, CDR1 MNHNS and CDR2 SASEGT. Here the CDR3 DNA reads TGTGCCAGCAGCGAGGTGGGGAGACCCCAAGAGACCCAGTACTTC. The encoded protein is CASSEVGRPQETQYF.